The 20 T cell receptor beta chains reported below all come from one sample, sequenced in a study of cytomegalovirus exposure and HLA in healthy donors. TCRdb's table, derived via immunoSEQ multiplex PCR, lists solely in-frame clones and lacks some. The repertoire has 130,000 to 150,000 clones, 90% of them found once; the top ten carry roughly 6.4%. Input material: PBMCs. All receptors come from a woman in her 30s in good health and CMV-seropositive.

The rearrangement joins TRBV4-1 to TRBJ2-2, with D possibly matching TRBD2 (7 bases). V was cut by 4 bases and J by 5 bases, with 17 bases left in between. The CDR3 spans 16 residues. Germline CDR1 reads MGHRA; CDR2 reads YSYEKL. CDR3 nucleotide sequence: TGCGCCAGCAGCCTCCGCCGGGGAGGGGGGACCGGGGAGCTGTTTTTT. Translating it yields CASSLRRGGGTGELFF.

V usage is TRBV5-1 and J usage is TRBJ2-2, with 11 bases that match TRBD2. Germline V gives CDR1 SGHRS, CDR2 YFSETQ. The CDR3 covers 15 residues. Trimming at V came to 4 bases and at J to 6 bases, leaving 5 bases not matched to a gene. The CDR3 sequence: CASSAILAGAGELFF. CDR3 coding DNA: TGCGCCAGCAGCGCCATACTAGCGGGAGCCGGGGAGCTGTTTTTT.

The rearrangement joins TRBV28 to TRBJ2-5; 12 bases align to TRBD2. With 6 bases clipped from V and 5 bases from J, the junction kept 19 bases outside the gene matches. From germline, CDR1 is MDHEN and CDR2 SYDVKM. This CDR3 contains 19 residues. The CDR3 DNA follows: TGTGCCAGCAGGGGCCCTGTGGGGCTAGCGGGAGGGCGAGGCGAGACCCAGTACTTC. Translated: CASRGPVGLAGGRGETQYF.

This chain uses TRBV2 with TRBJ2-1; TRBD2 aligns across 11 bases. The CDR3 covers 15 residues. V was clipped by 4 bases and J by 5 bases; unmatched bases: 4. Germline V gene data show CDR1 as SNHLY and CDR2 as FYNNEI. The DNA of the CDR3 is TGTGCCAGCAGTGCCCTAGCGGGGGGTAACAATGAGCAGTTCTTC. Amino acid sequence: CASSALAGGNNEQFF.

This rearrangement joins TRBV6-6 to TRBJ1-1; 9 bases match TRBD1. J gave up 4 bases and V 6 bases, and 6 bases lay outside the gene matches. Germline CDR1 MNHNY, CDR2 SVGAGI (reference sequence). The CDR3 is 14 residues long. The CDR3 DNA sequence: TGTGCCAGCAGGCCAACAGGGGGCGGCACTGAAGCTTTCTTT. Its protein is CASRPTGGGTEAFF.

The gene calls are TRBV9 and TRBJ2-1; maybe TRBD2 (6 bases). Trimming took 2 bases from V and 7 from J, leaving 13 bases between them. The CDR3 covers 14 residues. CDR1 and CDR2 (germline): SGDLS, YYNGEE. The CDR3 is CASSVGGTWNEQFF. The CDR3 nucleotides read TGTGCCAGCAGCGTGGGCGGGACTTGGAATGAGCAGTTCTTC.

This chain links TRBV28 with TRBJ1-2, with D perhaps matching TRBD1 (6 bases). CDR1 is MDHEN and CDR2 is SYDVKM in the germline V gene. CDR3 size: 14 residues. With 5 bases removed from V and 4 bases from J, the gap between germline ends came to 14 bases. CDR3 nucleotide sequence: TGTGCCAGCAGTAAGCTACAGGGAACCTATGGCTACACCTTC. Translation gives CASSKLQGTYGYTF.

The rearrangement links TRBV6-6 to TRBJ1-2; tentative D call: TRBD1 (5 bases). V gave up 4 bases and J gave up 5 bases, with 20 bases separating them. CDR1 and CDR2 from the germline V gene are MNHNY and SVGAGI (reference sequence). The CDR3 has 16 residues. The CDR3 DNA reads as TGTGCCAGCAGTTCTACGACACCTCGGGGGATGTATGGCTACACCTTC. Amino acid sequence: CASSSTTPRGMYGYTF.

The chain joins TRBV5-5 to TRBJ1-5; the D is unclear. Germline CDR1 SGHKS, CDR2 YYEKEE (reference sequence). Trimming took off 2 bases at V and 1 base at J, with 19 bases between the two ends. This CDR3 spans 18 amino acids. CDR3: CASSFGGSPLESNQPQHF. The CDR3, as DNA: TGTGCCAGCAGCTTTGGAGGGTCCCCTCTTGAAAGCAATCAGCCCCAGCATTTT.

This clone was observed a single time. This sequence joins TRBV9 and TRBJ2-2; TRBD2 matches at 7 bases. Germline-derived CDR1 and CDR2 are SGDLS and YYNGEE. This CDR3 region has 16 residues. V shed 3 bases and J 3 bases; nucleotides not matched to a gene: 8. CDR3 nucleotide sequence: TGTGCCAGCAGCGCTGGGGGGGGATTGGACACCGGGGAGCTGTTTTTT. It is translated as CASSAGGGLDTGELFF. Complete variable domain (other parts from reference TRBV9 and TRBJ2-2): DSGVTQTPKHLITATGQRVTLRCSPRSGDLSVYWYQQSLDQGLQFLIQYYNGEERAKGNILERFSAQQFPDLHSELNLSSLELGDSALYFCASSAGGGLDTGELFFGEGSRLTVL.

In DNA, the CDR3 is TGTGCCAGCAGTTCTGGACAGGGGCTGGGGAATGAGCAGTTCTTC. Protein sequence: CASSSGQGLGNEQFF. V gene TRBV28 combines with J gene TRBJ2-1; the match to TRBD1 covers 9 bases. Germline V gives CDR1 MDHEN, CDR2 SYDVKM. V dropped 4 bases and J dropped 7; count of bases not matched to a gene: 8. This CDR3 is 15 amino acids long.

This chain connects TRBV23-1 to TRBJ1-2; no reliable D call. TRBV23-1 is filed as an ORF, its function uncertain. V lost 0 bases to trimming and J lost 3 bases, with 14 bases between them. The CDR3 runs 16 residues. CDR3 sequence: CASSQSTVKPYYGYTF. The CDR3 nucleotides are TGCGCCAGCAGTCAATCCACAGTGAAACCTTACTATGGCTACACCTTC.

This clone occurred a few times. This chain uses TRBV6-5 with TRBJ1-2; the D is unclear. Trimming removed 7 bases from V and 7 bases from J, with 13 bases in between. The CDR3 has 12 amino acids. Germline V lookup: CDR1 MNHEY, CDR2 SVGAGI. The CDR3: CASTTGLLGYTF. Here the CDR3 DNA reads TGTGCCAGCACCACTGGTCTCCTTGGCTACACCTTC.

This clone occurred a few times. J is TRBJ2-1 and V is TRBV11-3; TRBD2 matches 14 bases. V lost 2 bases, J lost 6 bases, and 6 bases stayed unmatched. Germline V lookup: CDR1 SGHNT, CDR2 YENEEA. This CDR3 is built from 17 residues. CDR3 sequence: CASSLTYGTSGSNEQFF. DNA of the CDR3: TGTGCCAGCAGCTTAACATACGGGACTAGCGGGAGCAATGAGCAGTTCTTC.

This sequence joins TRBV5-4 and TRBJ2-3, with a weak D call TRBD1 (6 bases). Trimming stripped 3 bases from V and 3 bases from J, with 17 bases between. The CDR3 extends over 16 amino acids. The germline V gene has CDR1 SGHNT and CDR2 YYREEE (reference sequence). CDR3 region: CASSSRQDIMTDTQYF. The CDR3 nucleotides are TGTGCCAGCAGCTCACGACAGGACATAATGACAGATACGCAGTATTTT.

CDR3 region: CASSNVLAHEQFF. In nucleotides, the CDR3 is TGTGCCAGCAGTAACGTACTAGCGCATGAGCAGTTCTTC. The V call is TRBV2, the J call TRBJ2-1, with 7 bases that match TRBD2. CDR3 size: 13 residues. Germline V gives CDR1 SNHLY, CDR2 FYNNEI. J was trimmed by 8 bases and V by 5 bases; bases with no gene match: 6.

The chain employs TRBV5-1 and TRBJ2-7, with TRBD2 matching over 15 bases. The trim removed 6 bases at V and 3 bases at J, leaving 13 bases unmatched. Germline CDR1 and CDR2: SGHRS and YFSETQ. The CDR3 totals 18 residues. CDR3 nucleotide sequence: TGCGCCAGCACCGGACTAGCGGGAGGGCCTAGCCCTCACTACGAGCAGTACTTC. This sequence encodes CASTGLAGGPSPHYEQYF.

This sequence joins TRBV7-6 and TRBJ1-1, with D unclear. Looked up from germline, CDR1 is SGHVS and CDR2 is FNYEAQ. Deletions cut 6 bases from V and 5 bases from J, with 13 bases between. The CDR3 contains 13 residues. CDR3 sequence reads: CASSLRGETEAFF. The CDR3 DNA follows: TGTGCCAGCAGTTTACGGGGTGAGACTGAAGCTTTCTTT.

The V gene is TRBV2, the J gene TRBJ1-1; perhaps TRBD1 as D (5 bases). V lost 3 bases, J lost 1 base, and 12 bases lay in between. Germline-derived CDR1 and CDR2 are SNHLY and FYNNEI. The CDR3 is made up of 15 amino acids. The CDR3 sequence: CASSDWTPSNTEAFF. The CDR3 DNA is TGTGCCAGCAGTGATTGGACACCCTCGAACACTGAAGCTTTCTTT.

The rearrangement uses TRBV5-1 and TRBJ2-3; 9 positions agree with TRBD2. Germline loops: CDR1 SGHRS, CDR2 YFSETQ. Losses at the gene ends were 1 base for V and 6 bases for J; bases not matched to a gene: 6. The CDR3 sequence is 15 residues long. CDR3 sequence reads: CASSLRREGPDTQYF. In DNA, the CDR3 is TGCGCCAGCAGCTTGCGGCGGGAGGGCCCCGATACGCAGTATTTT.